A single T cell receptor beta chain is shown here with its context. The germline CDR1 and CDR2 sequences are MNHNS and SASEGT. The CDR3 is 15 amino acids. The germline V and J ends were trimmed by 7 bases and 0 bases, with 13 bases remaining between them. Method: immunoSEQ multiplex PCR; TCRdb's copy keeps in-frame clones and lacks some. The table records tens of thousands of clones, roughly 84% of them present only once. This specimen comes from a study of PD-L1 blockade in urothelial cancer. The overall study: Atezolizumab therapy began for patients in the mid-2010s, dosed at 1,200 mg intravenously every 3 weeks. Blood samples had a median of about 150,000 T cells.

Noted time point: pretreatment peripheral blood. The material sequenced was PBMCs, taken around atezolizumab (anti-PD-L1) treatment. The origin of this receptor is a woman in her seventies with urothelial cancer. The genes are TRBV6-1 and TRBJ1-3; possibly TRBD1 for D (6 bases). The CDR3 loop reads CASTLGQTSGNTIYF. Written as DNA, the CDR3 is TGTGCCAGCACCTTAGGACAGACCTCTGGAAACACCATATATTTT.